The subject of this entry is one T cell receptor (beta chain). Which antigen it targets is not known. No base quality information exists; no much larger clone differs at one position. This entry is derived from a study of blood T cell repertoires in COVID-19 (dated by TCRdb to about 2020). Background for the entire study: The collaborator samples originated in the United States, Italy and Spain and spanned the acute and convalescent phases of COVID-19. The material from the prospective study consisted of cDNA or gDNA derived from T cells, B-cell-depleted T cells, or PBMCs. Deeply sampled blood TCRbeta repertoires from subjects exposed to, actively infected with, or recovered from COVID-19 were included in the dataset. A freely available public database, intended as a resource for researchers studying the immune response to SARS-CoV-2, is where the repertoires were released. Samples were obtained from the ongoing ImmuneRACE study (first 160 participants) and from about 1,300 subjects provided by 6 global collaborators. A de-identified subject ID, COVID-19 status, age in years and sex were almost always included in the sample metadata. HLA class I and class II types, where available, came from metadata supplied by the sample provider rather than from assay-based typing. Overall study results and their limits: The amount of clinical and demographic metadata varied by source and participant and was provided uncurated.

V and J lose 6 bases and 4 bases, and a span of 10 bases separates them. Measured from the cysteine to the phenylalanine, the CDR3 is 12 residues long. Kept here is only the CDR3 DNA, which spans 36 bases and is read in frame from base 1. Based on the germline V gene, the CDR1 and CDR2 sequences are MNHEY and SVGEGT. Whole blood was collected in K2EDTA tubes by collaborating institutions according to the institutions' own protocols. For TCRbeta analysis, collaborators shipped samples as frozen whole blood, isolated PBMCs, or DNA extracted from either of those sample types. The immunoSEQ Assay, a bias-controlled multiplex PCR, was used to amplify TCRbeta CDR3 regions from genomic DNA. From the authors' description of their analysis: Within the assay, amplification of reference gene primers was used to estimate how many nucleated cells each sample contained. Sequence reads were collapsed and filtered to measure the absolute abundance of every unique TCRbeta CDR3 rearrangement. For each sample, productive Simpson clonality was calculated by taking the square root of Simpson's diversity index across productive rearrangements. TCRdb provides this immuneACCESS table in a form limited to in-frame rearrangements. Some clones are lacking; in checked studies, under half of them reflect an unresolved V gene, and why the rest are absent is not known. The V and J calls and the clone size are those of that table, but D and trimming were determined from the DNA. The sample data list a few hundred thousand clones, and approximately 82% of these were observed just once. The leading ten clones occupy roughly 3.1% of the sample.

Input material: peripheral blood. Here the chain combines TRBV6-2 or TRBV6-3 and TRBJ2-7, with the D gene too uncertain to name. The sequence was obtained from a woman aged 18-30 years with acute or convalescent COVID-19. The CDR3 here reads CASSPPSYEQYF. The sequenced DNA: TGTGCCAGCAGCCCTCCCTCGTACGAGCAGTACTTC.